This T cell receptor beta chain was retrieved from a study of human T cells and chemical hapten exposure. Across the study: The upper back received 0.01% DPC by patch testing, with results read at 6 days.

Many counts were recorded for this clonotype. Its specificity is not known. Regarding the study as a whole: As the donors had alopecia, their immune response may differ from healthy people's. Significantly more large CDR3 similarity clusters arose among expanded TCRs than among controls.

One entry per CDR3 protein results from TCRdb running MiXCR on the RACE reads. The repertoire holds a few hundred thousand distinct CDR3 sequences, around 6% seen once, with about 5% in the top ten. CDR3 length: 15 residues. V shed 2 bases and J shed 8 bases, with 16 bases lying between them. CDR1 and CDR2 (germline): ENHRY, SYGVKD. Time point in this sample: patch test 2, 6 weeks after DPC sensitization. Treatment defined: therapeutic diphenylcyclopropenone sensitization with weekly scalp DPC. Patch tests were applied only after blood draws. This sequence originates from a woman younger than 30 with alopecia areata. Some clones in this sample may be carry-over from other donors' samples. The chain joins TRBV10-3 to TRBJ2-1, with D tentatively TRBD2 (7 bases). Sequences were derived from whole blood, sampled in connection with sensitization to the hapten diphenylcyclopropenone (DPC). CDR3 in amino acids: CAISEGTGRADEQFF. The DNA of the CDR3 is TGTGCCATCAGTGAGGGTACAGGGAGGGCCGATGAGCAGTTCTTC.